This TCR beta chain was captured by sequencing in a study of blood T cells in healthy people across ages. CDR3 length: 17 amino acids. Germline values: CDR1 SGHVS, CDR2 FQNEAQ. Trimming removed 5 bases from V and 2 bases from J; junction bases left unmatched: 9. This clonotype was picked up a small number of times. The antigen is unknown. Findings and caveats of the study: With naive T cell percentage, TCR beta diversity showed a strong correlation. Age advanced and TCR beta diversity per million T cells fell, roughly linearly. Those diversity estimates obtained from one million T cells were thought to be underestimates.

Together with a sample-barcoded 5' primer, a J-beta primer mix was included in a second PCR lasting about 7 to 12 cycles. TCRdb fed the 5' RACE reads into MiXCR, producing one record per CDR3 protein. The sample carries around 710,000 distinct CDR3 sequences, approximately 43% recorded once. The chain joins TRBV7-8 to TRBJ2-7; 13 bases align to TRBD2. The sample taken for sequencing was blood. The source of this sequence is a woman aged 55-70 years in good health. The CDR3, as DNA: TGTGCCAGCAGCACCCGGACTAGCGGGAGTTCGGCCTACGAGCAGTACTTC. Amino acids: CASSTRTSGSSAYEQYF.